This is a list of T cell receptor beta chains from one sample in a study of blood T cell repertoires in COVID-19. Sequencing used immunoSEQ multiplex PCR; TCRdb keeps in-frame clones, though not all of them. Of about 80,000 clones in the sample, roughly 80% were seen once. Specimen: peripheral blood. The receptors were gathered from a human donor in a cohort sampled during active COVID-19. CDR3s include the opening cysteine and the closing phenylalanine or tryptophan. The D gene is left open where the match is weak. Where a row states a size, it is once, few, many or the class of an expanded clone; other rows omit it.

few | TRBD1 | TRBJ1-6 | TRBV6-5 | TGTGCCAGCAGAAGGGGACAGGGTTTTTATTCACCCCTCCACTTT | CASRRGQGFYSPLHF
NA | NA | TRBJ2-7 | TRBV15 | TGTGCCACCAGCAGAGATTTCGGGGAAGCCGAGCAGTACTTC | CATSRDFGEAEQYF
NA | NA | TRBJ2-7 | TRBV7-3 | TGTGCCAGCAGCTTAGGCGGGCTCTTCTACGAGCAGTACTTC | CASSLGGLFYEQYF
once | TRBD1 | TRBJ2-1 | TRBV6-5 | TGTGCCAGCAACCGGGACAGCTACAATGAGCAGTTCTTC | CASNRDSYNEQFF
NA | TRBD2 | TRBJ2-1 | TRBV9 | TGTGCCAGCAGCGTAGTAGGTGGGGGGGACAATGAGCAGTTCTTC | CASSVVGGGDNEQFF
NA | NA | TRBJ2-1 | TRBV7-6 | TGTGCCAGCAGCCACAGCGGGGGACAGAATGAGCAGTTCTTC | CASSHSGGQNEQFF
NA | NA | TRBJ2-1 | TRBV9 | TGTGCCAGCAGCGTAGGGTCCGGTAACAATGAGCAGTTCTTC | CASSVGSGNNEQFF
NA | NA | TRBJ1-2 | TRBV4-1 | TGCGCCAGCACCGCTGGGGGGAGCCCAGCTAACTATGGCTACACCTTC | CASTAGGSPANYGYTF
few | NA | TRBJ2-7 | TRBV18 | TGTGCCAGCTCACCCGCCAGGGCCAATCCTAGCTACGAGCAGTACTTC | CASSPARANPSYEQYF
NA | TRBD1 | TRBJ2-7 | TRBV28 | TGTGCCAGCAGCCTGAGGGGGCAACGCGAGCAGTACTTC | CASSLRGQREQYF
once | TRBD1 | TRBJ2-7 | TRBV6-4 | TGTGCCAGCAGTAGCCAGGGGGCTTCCTACGAGCAGTACTTC | CASSSQGASYEQYF
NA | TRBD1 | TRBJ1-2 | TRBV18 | TGTGCCAGCTCACCAACAGGGGGCATAGGCTACACCTTC | CASSPTGGIGYTF
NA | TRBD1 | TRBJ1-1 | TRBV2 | TGTGCCAGCAGTGCGGACAGGACCCCCCACACTGAAGCTTTCTTT | CASSADRTPHTEAFF
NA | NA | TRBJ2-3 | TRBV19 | TGTGCCAGTAGTGGTTACTCTACGCAGTATTTT | CASSGYSTQYF
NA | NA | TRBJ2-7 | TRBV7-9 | TGTGCCAGCAGCCGACTAGCGGGACAGGGGAACTACGAGCAGTACTTC | CASSRLAGQGNYEQYF
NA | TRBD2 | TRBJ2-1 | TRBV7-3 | TGTGCCAGCAGCTTAACGGCGACTAGCGTTGAGCAGTTCTTC | CASSLTATSVEQFF
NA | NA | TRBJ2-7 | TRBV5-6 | TGTGCCAGCAGCTTTGGGGCTAGCTCCTACGAGCAGTACTTC | CASSFGASSYEQYF
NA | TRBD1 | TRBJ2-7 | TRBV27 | TGTGCCAGCAGTCCCGGGGGGACAGGGTATTACGAGCAGTACTTC | CASSPGGTGYYEQYF
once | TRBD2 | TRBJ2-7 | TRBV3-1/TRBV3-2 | TGTGCCAGCAGCCAAGGACTTGGAGCGGGGGGGCGGTACGAGCAGTACTTC | CASSQGLGAGGRYEQYF
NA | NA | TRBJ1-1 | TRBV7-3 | TGTGCCAGCAGCTGGGGTTCGACAGGTGAAGCTTTCTTT | CASSWGSTGEAFF
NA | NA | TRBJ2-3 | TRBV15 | TGTGCCACCAGCAGTACGGGGACTCCCACAGATACGCAGTATTTT | CATSSTGTPTDTQYF
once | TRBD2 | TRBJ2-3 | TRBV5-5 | TGTGCCAGCAGTCCTAGGCACCGGACTAGCGGGGGCACAGATACGCAGTATTTT | CASSPRHRTSGGTDTQYF
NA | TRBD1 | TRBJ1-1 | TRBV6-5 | TGTGCCACCAACAGGGGGGACACTGAAGCTTTCTTT | CATNRGDTEAFF
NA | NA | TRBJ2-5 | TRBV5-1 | TGCGCCAGCAGCTTGGGGCGGGGCCTTCAAGAGACCCAGTACTTC | CASSLGRGLQETQYF
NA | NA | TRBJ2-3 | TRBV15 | TGTGCCACCAGTCCCGGGGATACGCAGTATTTT | CATSPGDTQYF
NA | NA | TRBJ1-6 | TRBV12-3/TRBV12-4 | TGTGCCAGCAGGCCAGGGTGGGATTCACCCCTCCACTTT | CASRPGWDSPLHF
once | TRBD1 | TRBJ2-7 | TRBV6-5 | TGTGCCAGCAGTTATCGGGGACAGGGGAGCCCCGAGCAGTACTTC | CASSYRGQGSPEQYF
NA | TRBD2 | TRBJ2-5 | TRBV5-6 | TGTGCCAGCAGCTTCCTGGCGGGGGGGCATGGGACCCAGTACTTC | CASSFLAGGHGTQYF
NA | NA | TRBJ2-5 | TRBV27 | TGTGCCAGCAGTTTAGCACCCCTCGGGACCCAGTACTTC | CASSLAPLGTQYF
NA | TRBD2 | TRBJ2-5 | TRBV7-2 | TGTGCCAGCAGCTATCGGGGCGGGGGGGTTGTAGAGACCCAGTACTTC | CASSYRGGGVVETQYF
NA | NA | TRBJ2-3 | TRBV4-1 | TGCGCCAGCAGCCAAGGGTCACGGGGGGCACTCACAGATACGCAGTATTTT | CASSQGSRGALTDTQYF
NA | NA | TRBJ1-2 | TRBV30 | TGTGCCTGGAGCAGGGGTAACTATGGCTACACCTTC | CAWSRGNYGYTF
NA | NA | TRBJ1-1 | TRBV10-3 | TGTGCCAGCTGTAGGACAGCTAACACTGAAGCTTTCTTT | CASCRTANTEAFF
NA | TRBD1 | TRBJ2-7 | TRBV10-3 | TGTGCCATCAGTGAGGGACAGGGGCCCTACGAGCAGTACTTC | CAISEGQGPYEQYF
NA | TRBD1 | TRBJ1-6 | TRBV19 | TGTGCCAGTACCGCTGCGGGACAGCTTAATTCACCCCTCCACTTT | CASTAAGQLNSPLHF
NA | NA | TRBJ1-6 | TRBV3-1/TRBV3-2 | TGTGCCAGCAGCCCCTCACAGAATTCACCCCTCCACTTT | CASSPSQNSPLHF